This is a list of T cell receptor beta chains from one sample in a study of T cells in tuberculosis. The method was immunoSEQ multiplex PCR; TCRdb's version includes in-frame clones alone and lacks a portion of them. The sample shows 40,000 to 50,000 clones, 95% of them seen only once. The sample consisted of PBMCs. Source of these receptors: a donor aged 10 to 29 with latent tuberculosis or without tuberculosis infection. CDR3s include the opening cysteine and the closing phenylalanine or tryptophan. The D gene is left open where the match is weak. Size values are once, few and many counts, or a class for expanded clones, and some rows have none.

CDR3 protein: CASSTPGLATPGELFF; CDR3 DNA: TGTGCCAGCAGTACCCCGGGACTAGCGACCCCCGGGGAGCTGTTTTTT; D gene: TRBD2; V gene: TRBV2; J gene: TRBJ2-2; clone size: .
CDR3 protein: CASRRSSGGAPETQYF; CDR3 DNA: TGTGCCAGCAGACGTTCTAGCGGGGGGGCTCCAGAGACCCAGTACTTC; D gene: TRBD2; V gene: TRBV5-8; J gene: TRBJ2-5; clone size: .
CDR3 protein: CASGKTGAGEKLFF; CDR3 DNA: TGTGCCAGTGGGAAAACAGGGGCAGGGGAAAAACTGTTTTTT; D gene: TRBD1; V gene: TRBV19; J gene: TRBJ1-4; clone size: .
CDR3 protein: CASRTGTGPWYGYTF; CDR3 DNA: TGTGCCAGCAGGACCGGGACAGGGCCCTGGTATGGCTACACCTTC; D gene: TRBD1; V gene: TRBV7-9; J gene: TRBJ1-2; clone size: once
CDR3 protein: CASSFPGGLQETQYF; CDR3 DNA: TGTGCCAGCAGCTTTCCGGGGGGGCTCCAAGAGACCCAGTACTTC; D gene: TRBD2; V gene: TRBV7-9; J gene: TRBJ2-5; clone size: .
CDR3 protein: CAWSAGTGVTDTQYF; CDR3 DNA: TGTGCCTGGAGTGCCGGGACAGGGGTGACAGATACGCAGTATTTT; D gene: TRBD1; V gene: TRBV30; J gene: TRBJ2-3; clone size: .
CDR3 protein: CASSPSPSGVYTGELFF; CDR3 DNA: TGTGCCAGCAGCCCAAGCCCCAGCGGGGTGTACACCGGGGAGCTGTTTTTT; D gene: TRBD2; V gene: TRBV27; J gene: TRBJ2-2; clone size: .
CDR3 protein: CASRRHSVVGTEAFF; CDR3 DNA: TGTGCCAGCAGGCGACACAGTGTGGTTGGCACTGAAGCTTTCTTT; D gene: .; V gene: TRBV6-1; J gene: TRBJ1-1; clone size: .
CDR3 protein: CASSPSGLNYGYTF; CDR3 DNA: TGTGCCAGCTCACCATCAGGACTTAACTATGGCTACACCTTC; D gene: .; V gene: TRBV18; J gene: TRBJ1-2; clone size: .
CDR3 protein: CASSYLKLGQANTEAFF; CDR3 DNA: TGTGCCAGCAGTTACCTAAAATTGGGACAGGCAAACACTGAAGCTTTCTTT; D gene: TRBD1; V gene: TRBV27; J gene: TRBJ1-1; clone size: .
CDR3 protein: CASSVGYYSEKLFF; CDR3 DNA: TGTGCCAGCAGTGTTGGGTATTACAGTGAAAAACTGTTTTTT; D gene: .; V gene: TRBV6-1; J gene: TRBJ1-4; clone size: .
CDR3 protein: CASSLGNRGLDTEAFF; CDR3 DNA: TGTGCCAGCAGCTTAGGAAACAGGGGGCTCGACACTGAAGCTTTCTTT; D gene: TRBD1; V gene: TRBV11-1; J gene: TRBJ1-1; clone size: .
CDR3 protein: CASSLVGSGGSYNEQFF; CDR3 DNA: TGCGCCAGCAGCTTGGTTGGTAGCGGGGGCTCCTACAATGAGCAGTTCTTC; D gene: TRBD2; V gene: TRBV5-1; J gene: TRBJ2-1; clone size: once
CDR3 protein: CASRGQGALNSPLHF; CDR3 DNA: TGTGCCAGCCGGGGACAGGGGGCGCTTAATTCACCCCTCCACTTT; D gene: TRBD1; V gene: TRBV5-6; J gene: TRBJ1-6; clone size: .
CDR3 protein: CASTVGQGVSPLHF; CDR3 DNA: TGTGCCAGCACCGTCGGACAGGGTGTTTCACCCCTCCACTTT; D gene: TRBD1; V gene: TRBV6-5; J gene: TRBJ1-6; clone size: .
CDR3 protein: CAWSRWTSDYGYTF; CDR3 DNA: TGTGCCTGGAGCCGGTGGACAAGCGACTATGGCTACACCTTC; D gene: .; V gene: TRBV30; J gene: TRBJ1-2; clone size: .
CDR3 protein: CASSSRQGANTEAFF; CDR3 DNA: TGTGCCAGTAGCTCTCGACAGGGGGCCAACACTGAAGCTTTCTTT; D gene: TRBD1; V gene: TRBV19; J gene: TRBJ1-1; clone size: .
CDR3 protein: CASSLVTDNYGYTF; CDR3 DNA: TGCGCCAGCAGCTTGGTGACAGATAACTATGGCTACACCTTC; D gene: .; V gene: TRBV5-1; J gene: TRBJ1-2; clone size: .
CDR3 protein: CASSFSGASTDTQYF; CDR3 DNA: TGCGCCAGCAGCTTTAGCGGGGCAAGCACAGATACGCAGTATTTT; D gene: TRBD2; V gene: TRBV5-1; J gene: TRBJ2-3; clone size: .
CDR3 protein: CASSQGTGGDYGYTF; CDR3 DNA: TGCGCCAGCAGCCAAGGGACAGGGGGTGACTATGGCTACACCTTC; D gene: TRBD1; V gene: TRBV4-3; J gene: TRBJ1-2; clone size: .
CDR3 protein: CASSLPAVSGANVLTF; CDR3 DNA: TGCGCCAGCAGCTTACCCGCGGTCTCTGGGGCCAACGTCCTGACTTTC; D gene: .; V gene: TRBV4-1; J gene: TRBJ2-6; clone size: .
CDR3 protein: CASALWQSDRGNSPLHF; CDR3 DNA: TGTGCCAGCGCCCTGTGGCAGTCAGACAGGGGTAATTCACCCCTCCACTTT; D gene: TRBD1; V gene: TRBV18; J gene: TRBJ1-6; clone size: .
CDR3 protein: CASSRVKEAQYF; CDR3 DNA: TGTGCCAGCAGCCGGGTCAAAGAGGCGCAGTATTTT; D gene: .; V gene: TRBV9; J gene: TRBJ2-3; clone size: .
CDR3 protein: CASSVGLQGSGNTIYF; CDR3 DNA: TGTGCCAGCAGCGTAGGGCTGCAGGGGTCGGGAAACACCATATATTTT; D gene: .; V gene: TRBV9; J gene: TRBJ1-3; clone size: .
CDR3 protein: CAWTPLGSGGDTQYF; CDR3 DNA: TGTGCCTGGACCCCCTTAGGTAGCGGGGGAGATACGCAGTATTTT; D gene: TRBD2; V gene: TRBV30; J gene: TRBJ2-3; clone size: .
CDR3 protein: CASREGDYGYEQYF; CDR3 DNA: TGTGCCAGCAGGGAAGGAGATTATGGCTACGAGCAGTACTTC; D gene: .; V gene: TRBV2; J gene: TRBJ2-7; clone size: .
CDR3 protein: CASSLVGQSFEKLFF; CDR3 DNA: TGCGCCAGCAGCTTGGTCGGACAGTCCTTTGAAAAACTGTTTTTT; D gene: .; V gene: TRBV5-1; J gene: TRBJ1-4; clone size: .
CDR3 protein: CASSFRVNTEAFF; CDR3 DNA: TGTGCCAGCAGCTTCAGGGTGAACACTGAAGCTTTCTTT; D gene: .; V gene: TRBV6-5; J gene: TRBJ1-1; clone size: .
CDR3 protein: CASARGSGFSTDTQYF; CDR3 DNA: TGTGCCAGCGCAAGGGGTAGCGGTTTCAGTACAGATACGCAGTATTTT; D gene: .; V gene: TRBV27; J gene: TRBJ2-3; clone size: once
CDR3 protein: CASSQGDRGPYGYTF; CDR3 DNA: TGCGCCAGCAGCCAAGGTGACAGGGGGCCCTATGGCTACACCTTC; D gene: TRBD1; V gene: TRBV4-1; J gene: TRBJ1-2; clone size: .
CDR3 protein: CASGQRDIGSPLHF; CDR3 DNA: TGTGCCAGCGGACAACGGGACATCGGTTCACCCCTCCACTTT; D gene: .; V gene: TRBV6-5; J gene: TRBJ1-6; clone size: .
CDR3 protein: CSARGDTEAFF; CDR3 DNA: TGCAGTGCTAGAGGCGATACTGAAGCTTTCTTT; D gene: .; V gene: TRBV20-1; J gene: TRBJ1-1; clone size: .
CDR3 protein: CASSSMGTGDDVEGDYGYTF; CDR3 DNA: TGCGCCAGCAGCTCGATGGGTACAGGGGATGATGTGGAAGGGGACTATGGCTACACCTTC; D gene: TRBD1; V gene: TRBV5-1; J gene: TRBJ1-2; clone size: .
CDR3 protein: CASSPQGSDSNQPQHF; CDR3 DNA: TGTGCCAGCTCACCACAGGGTAGCGATAGCAATCAGCCCCAGCATTTT; D gene: .; V gene: TRBV18; J gene: TRBJ1-5; clone size: .
CDR3 protein: CASSLEQVNNEQFF; CDR3 DNA: TGTGCCAGCAGCTTAGAACAGGTTAACAATGAGCAGTTCTTC; D gene: .; V gene: TRBV7-6; J gene: TRBJ2-1; clone size: .
CDR3 protein: CASSGAGLLNYEQYF; CDR3 DNA: TGTGCCAGCAGCGGCGCGGGACTCCTGAACTACGAGCAGTACTTC; D gene: .; V gene: TRBV7-2; J gene: TRBJ2-7; clone size: .
CDR3 protein: CASSLRGGANEQYF; CDR3 DNA: TGTGCCAGCAGCTTAAGAGGGGGTGCGAACGAGCAGTACTTC; D gene: .; V gene: TRBV7-3; J gene: TRBJ2-7; clone size: .
CDR3 protein: CASRTSGRSNQPQHF; CDR3 DNA: TGTGCCAGTCGGACATCTGGGAGGAGCAATCAGCCCCAGCATTTT; D gene: .; V gene: TRBV19; J gene: TRBJ1-5; clone size: .
CDR3 protein: CASSFGRQGYEQYF; CDR3 DNA: TGTGCCAGCAGCTTTGGGAGACAGGGCTACGAGCAGTACTTC; D gene: TRBD1; V gene: TRBV7-8; J gene: TRBJ2-7; clone size: .
CDR3 protein: CASSSGGDNSPLHF; CDR3 DNA: TGTGCCAGCAGTTCCGGAGGGGATAATTCACCCCTCCACTTT; D gene: .; V gene: TRBV14; J gene: TRBJ1-6; clone size: .
CDR3 protein: CAITRDSLAYEQYF; CDR3 DNA: TGTGCCATCACCCGGGATTCTCTCGCCTACGAGCAGTACTTC; D gene: .; V gene: TRBV10-3; J gene: TRBJ2-7; clone size: .
CDR3 protein: CASSQVLGQGLYGYTF; CDR3 DNA: TGCGCCAGCAGCCAAGTATTGGGACAGGGACTCTATGGCTACACCTTC; D gene: TRBD1; V gene: TRBV4-1; J gene: TRBJ1-2; clone size: .
CDR3 protein: CASSTGQNTEAFF; CDR3 DNA: TGTGCCAGCAGCACGGGACAGAACACTGAAGCTTTCTTT; D gene: .; V gene: TRBV11-3; J gene: TRBJ1-1; clone size: .
CDR3 protein: CASSLLSRGPSDGYTF; CDR3 DNA: TGCGCCAGCAGCTTACTTTCCAGGGGCCCCTCCGATGGCTACACCTTC; D gene: .; V gene: TRBV5-1; J gene: TRBJ1-2; clone size: .
CDR3 protein: CASSFGSSYEQYF; CDR3 DNA: TGTGCCAGCAGCTTCGGGTCGTCCTACGAGCAGTACTTC; D gene: .; V gene: TRBV7-9; J gene: TRBJ2-7; clone size: .
CDR3 protein: CSVSSGVPDTQYF; CDR3 DNA: TGCAGCGTTTCCTCCGGGGTTCCGGATACGCAGTATTTT; D gene: .; V gene: TRBV29-1; J gene: TRBJ2-3; clone size: once
CDR3 protein: CASSLVGGNTEAFF; CDR3 DNA: TGTGCCAGCAGCTTAGTTGGAGGGAACACTGAAGCTTTCTTT; D gene: .; V gene: TRBV7-2; J gene: TRBJ1-1; clone size: .
CDR3 protein: CSGGLLNTEAFF; CDR3 DNA: TGCAGCGGGGGACTATTGAACACTGAAGCTTTCTTT; D gene: .; V gene: TRBV29-1; J gene: TRBJ1-1; clone size: .
CDR3 protein: CSGGLHTEAFF; CDR3 DNA: TGCAGCGGCGGACTACATACTGAAGCTTTCTTT; D gene: .; V gene: TRBV29-1; J gene: TRBJ1-1; clone size: .